The next 9 T cell receptor beta chains were all read from a single sample in a study of stem cell transplantation in POMP-related autoinflammatory disease. The data were produced by immunoSEQ multiplex PCR, yet TCRdb's version contains in-frame clones alone and is incomplete. Counted here are some 70,000 clones, approximately 91% occurring once; the ten biggest clones make up about 0.7%. The input for sequencing was CD4+ T cells from PBMCs, taken after stem cell transplantation. The receptors derive from a human patient with POMP-related autoinflammation and immune dysregulation (PRAID). The graft donor may have given rise to some T cells.

The CDR3 sequence: CASSRGRGLAKNIQYF. In DNA, the CDR3 is TGTGCCAGCAGCCGGGGACGGGGACTAGCCAAAAACATTCAGTACTTC. This chain links TRBV28 with TRBJ2-4; weak D call: TRBD2 (6 bases). Per the germline V gene, CDR1 is MDHEN and CDR2 is SYDVKM. The CDR3 consists of 16 residues. V lost 6 bases, J lost 0 bases, and 15 bases lay in between.

The chain joins TRBV6-5 to TRBJ1-4; a weak D match, TRBD1 (5 bases). CDR3 size: 15 residues. V was clipped by 2 bases and J by 8 bases, with 15 bases between them. Looked up from germline, CDR1 is MNHEY and CDR2 is SVGAGI. The CDR3 coding sequence is TGTGCCAGCAGTTACGGGGGGAAGGCTGGGGAAAAACTGTTTTTT. Amino acid sequence: CASSYGGKAGEKLFF.

This chain connects TRBV24-1 to TRBJ2-7, with TRBD1 matching over 7 bases. With V trimmed by 9 bases and J by 3 bases, 1 base remained unmatched. In germline, CDR1 is KGHDR, CDR2 SFDVKD. This CDR3 has 11 amino acids. CDR3 coding DNA: TGTGCCACCGGACAGGACTACGAGCAGTACTTC. It translates to CATGQDYEQYF.

J is TRBJ2-7 and V is TRBV12-2. TRBV12-2 represents a pseudogene. CDR3 length: 18 amino acids. In nucleotides, the CDR3 is TGTGCAAGTCGCTTAGTAGAAATCGGGTTGGGGGTCTCCTACGAGCAGTACTTC. It yields the protein CASRLVEIGLGVSYEQYF.

The chain uses TRBV18 and TRBJ1-1; maybe TRBD1 (5 bases). Germline CDR1 is KGHSH and CDR2 is LQKENI. Trimming cost V 3 bases and J 3 bases, with 17 bases left between them. This CDR3 region has 16 residues. CDR3 sequence reads: CASSPPGQRAYTEAFF. The CDR3, as DNA: TGTGCCAGCTCACCTCCGGGGCAGAGGGCTTACACTGAAGCTTTCTTT. The full variable domain, rest sourced from reference TRBV18 and TRBJ1-1, is NAGVMQNPRHLVRRRGQEARLRCSPMKGHSHVYWYRQLPEEGLKFMVYLQKENIIDESGMPKERFSAEFPKEGPSILRIQQVVRGDSAAYFCASSPPGQRAYTEAFFGQGTRLTVV.

V usage is TRBV6-2 or TRBV6-3 and J usage is TRBJ2-1, with a weak D call TRBD2 (5 bases). The V and J ends lost 0 bases and 9 bases respectively, with 12 bases between them. The length of the CDR3 is 14 residues. Germline V gene data show CDR1 as MNHEY and CDR2 as SVGEGT. In DNA form, the CDR3 reads TGTGCCAGCAGTTACTCGAATCCTGAGGGTGAGCAGTTCTTC. Translation gives CASSYSNPEGEQFF.

This clone has only one observation. The CDR3 here is CASSPPGTWGMNTEAFF. The CDR3 bases are TGTGCCAGCAGTCCCCCTGGGACTTGGGGGATGAACACTGAAGCTTTCTTT. The chain links TRBV6-6 to TRBJ1-1, with D perhaps TRBD1 (5 bases). This CDR3 has 17 amino acids. With 5 bases removed from V and 0 bases from J, the gap between germline ends came to 19 bases. The germline V gene encodes CDR1 MNHNY and CDR2 SVGAGI (reference sequence).

V is TRBV27 and J is TRBJ2-2; no definite D call. The CDR3 consists of 15 residues. V was pared by 2 bases and J by 1 base, with 8 bases between. CDR1 and CDR2 (germline): MNHEY, SMNVEV (reference sequence). The CDR3 DNA reads as TGTGCCAGCAGTTTACGAACTATGAACACCGGGGAGCTGTTTTTT. It translates to CASSLRTMNTGELFF.

The chain employs TRBV28 and TRBJ2-7; 8 bases agree with TRBD1. V shed 6 bases, J shed 1 base, and the junction held 2 bases outside the gene matches. The CDR3 runs to 13 residues. Per the germline V gene, CDR1 is MDHEN and CDR2 is SYDVKM. CDR3 sequence reads: CASSRDRSYEQYF. The DNA of the CDR3 is TGTGCCAGCAGCCGGGACAGGTCCTACGAGCAGTACTTC. The full variable domain, with the rest looked up from reference TRBV28 and TRBJ2-7, is DVKVTQSSRYLVKRTGEKVFLECVQDMDHENMFWYRQDPGLGLRLIYFSYDVKMKEKGDIPEGYSVSREKKERFSLILESASTNQTSMYLCASSRDRSYEQYFGPGTRLTVT.